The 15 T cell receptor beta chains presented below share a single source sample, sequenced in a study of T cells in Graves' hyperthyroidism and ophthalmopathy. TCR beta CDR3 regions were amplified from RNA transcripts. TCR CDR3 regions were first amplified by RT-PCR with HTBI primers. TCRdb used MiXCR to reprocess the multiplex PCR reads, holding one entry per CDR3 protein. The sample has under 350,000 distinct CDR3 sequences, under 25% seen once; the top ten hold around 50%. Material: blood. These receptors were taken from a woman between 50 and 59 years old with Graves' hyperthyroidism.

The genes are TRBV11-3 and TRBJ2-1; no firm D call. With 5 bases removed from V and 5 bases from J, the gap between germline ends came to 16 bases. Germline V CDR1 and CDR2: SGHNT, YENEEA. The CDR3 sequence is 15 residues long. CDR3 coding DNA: TGTGCCAGCAGCCGAGGACCAGAGGAAAACAATGAGCAGTTCTTC. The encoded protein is CASSRGPEENNEQFF.

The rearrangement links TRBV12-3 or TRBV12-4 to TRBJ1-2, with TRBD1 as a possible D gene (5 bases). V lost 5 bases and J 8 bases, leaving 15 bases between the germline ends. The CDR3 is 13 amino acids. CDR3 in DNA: TGTGCCAGCAGTCCCTTGGGGGGGAGCGGCTACACCTTC. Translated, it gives CASSPLGGSGYTF.

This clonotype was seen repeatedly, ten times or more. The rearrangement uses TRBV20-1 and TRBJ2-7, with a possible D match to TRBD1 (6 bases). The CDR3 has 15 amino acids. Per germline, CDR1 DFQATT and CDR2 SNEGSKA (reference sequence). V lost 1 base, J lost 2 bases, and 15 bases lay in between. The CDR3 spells CSARASTGSTYEQYF. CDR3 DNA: TGCAGTGCTAGAGCATCTACAGGGAGTACCTACGAGCAGTACTTC.

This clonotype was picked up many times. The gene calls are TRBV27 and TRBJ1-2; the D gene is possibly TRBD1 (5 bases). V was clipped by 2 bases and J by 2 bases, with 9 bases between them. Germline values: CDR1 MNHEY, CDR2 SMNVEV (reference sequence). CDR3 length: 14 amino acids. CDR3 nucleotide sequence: TGTGCCAGCAGTTTAAATAAGGGGAACTATGGCTACACCTTC. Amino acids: CASSLNKGNYGYTF.

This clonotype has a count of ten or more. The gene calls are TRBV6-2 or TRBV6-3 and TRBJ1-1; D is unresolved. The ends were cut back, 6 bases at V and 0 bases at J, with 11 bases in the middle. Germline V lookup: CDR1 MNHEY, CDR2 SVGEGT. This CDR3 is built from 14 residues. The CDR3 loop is CASREHLMNTEAFF. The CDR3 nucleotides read TGTGCCAGCAGGGAACACCTAATGAACACTGAAGCTTTCTTT.

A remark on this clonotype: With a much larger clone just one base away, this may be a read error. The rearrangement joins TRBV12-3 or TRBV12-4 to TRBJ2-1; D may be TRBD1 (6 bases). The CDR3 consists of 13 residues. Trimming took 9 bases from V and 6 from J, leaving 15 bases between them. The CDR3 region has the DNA TGTGCCAGGAGTACACAACAGGGCAATGAGCAGTTCTTC. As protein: CARSTQQGNEQFF.

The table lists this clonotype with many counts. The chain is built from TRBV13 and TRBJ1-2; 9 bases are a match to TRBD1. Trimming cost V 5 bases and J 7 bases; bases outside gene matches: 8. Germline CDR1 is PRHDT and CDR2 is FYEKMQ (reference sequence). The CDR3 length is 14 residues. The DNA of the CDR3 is TGTGCCAGCAGCGGCCGGGACAGGGTGACTGGCTACACCTTC. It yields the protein CASSGRDRVTGYTF.

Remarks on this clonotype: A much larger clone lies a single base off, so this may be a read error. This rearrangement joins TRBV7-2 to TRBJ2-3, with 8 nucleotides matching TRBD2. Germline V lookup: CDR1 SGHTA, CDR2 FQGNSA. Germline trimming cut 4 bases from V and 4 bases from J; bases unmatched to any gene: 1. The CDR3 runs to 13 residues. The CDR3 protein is CASSWTSPDTQYF. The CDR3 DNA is TGTGCCAGCAGCTGGACTAGCCCAGATACGCAGTATTTT. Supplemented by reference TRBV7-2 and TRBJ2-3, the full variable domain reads GAGVSQSPSNKVTEKGKDVELRCDPISGHTALYWYRQSLGQGLEFLIYFQGNSAPDKSGLPSDRFSAERTGGSVSTLTIQRTQQEDSAVYLCASSWTSPDTQYFGPGTRLTVL.

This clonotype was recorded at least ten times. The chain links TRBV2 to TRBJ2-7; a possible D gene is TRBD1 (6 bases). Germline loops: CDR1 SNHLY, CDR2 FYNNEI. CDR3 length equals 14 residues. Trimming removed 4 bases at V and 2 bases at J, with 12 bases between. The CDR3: CASSGQERPYEQYF. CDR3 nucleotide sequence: TGTGCCAGCAGTGGACAGGAACGGCCCTACGAGCAGTACTTC.

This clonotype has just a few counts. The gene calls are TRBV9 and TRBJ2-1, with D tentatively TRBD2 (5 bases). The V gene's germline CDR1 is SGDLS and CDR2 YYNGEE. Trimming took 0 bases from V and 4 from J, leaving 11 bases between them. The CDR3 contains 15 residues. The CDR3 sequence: CASSVEVGLYNEQFF. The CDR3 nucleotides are TGTGCCAGCAGCGTAGAGGTCGGACTTTACAATGAGCAGTTCTTC. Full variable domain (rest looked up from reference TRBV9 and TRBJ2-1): DSGVTQTPKHLITATGQRVTLRCSPRSGDLSVYWYQQSLDQGLQFLIQYYNGEERAKGNILERFSAQQFPDLHSELNLSSLELGDSALYFCASSVEVGLYNEQFFGPGTRLTVL.

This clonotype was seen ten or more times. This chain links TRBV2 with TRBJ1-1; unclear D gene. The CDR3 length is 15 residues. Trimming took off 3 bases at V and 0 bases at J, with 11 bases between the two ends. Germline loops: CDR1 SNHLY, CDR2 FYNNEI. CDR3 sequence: CASSDSAALNTEAFF. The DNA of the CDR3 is TGTGCCAGCAGTGACTCCGCAGCCTTGAACACTGAAGCTTTCTTT. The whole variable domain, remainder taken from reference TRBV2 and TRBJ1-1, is EPEVTQTPSHQVTQMGQEVILRCVPISNHLYFYWYRQILGQKVEFLVSFYNNEISEKSEIFDDQFSVERPDGSNFTLKIRSTKLEDSAMYFCASSDSAALNTEAFFGQGTRLTVV.

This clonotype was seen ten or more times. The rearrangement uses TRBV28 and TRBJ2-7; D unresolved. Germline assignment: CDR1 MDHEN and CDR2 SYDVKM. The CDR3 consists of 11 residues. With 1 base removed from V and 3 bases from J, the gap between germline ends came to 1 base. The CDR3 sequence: CASSLFYEQYF. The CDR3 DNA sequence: TGTGCCAGCAGTTTATTCTACGAGCAGTACTTC. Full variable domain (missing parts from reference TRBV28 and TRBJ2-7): DVKVTQSSRYLVKRTGEKVFLECVQDMDHENMFWYRQDPGLGLRLIYFSYDVKMKEKGDIPEGYSVSREKKERFSLILESASTNQTSMYLCASSLFYEQYFGPGTRLTVT.

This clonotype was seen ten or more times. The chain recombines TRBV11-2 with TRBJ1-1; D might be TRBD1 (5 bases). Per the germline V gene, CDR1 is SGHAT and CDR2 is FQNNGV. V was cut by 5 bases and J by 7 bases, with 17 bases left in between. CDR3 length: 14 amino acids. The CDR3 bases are TGTGCCAGCAGCCCGAACCGGGTGGGGCTTGAAGCTTTCTTT. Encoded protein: CASSPNRVGLEAFF.

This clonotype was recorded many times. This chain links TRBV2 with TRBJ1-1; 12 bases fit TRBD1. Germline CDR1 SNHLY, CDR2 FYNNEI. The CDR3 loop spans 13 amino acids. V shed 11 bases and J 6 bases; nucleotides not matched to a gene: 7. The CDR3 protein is CARSGTGGSEAFF. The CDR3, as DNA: TGTGCCCGATCCGGGACAGGGGGCTCTGAAGCTTTCTTT.

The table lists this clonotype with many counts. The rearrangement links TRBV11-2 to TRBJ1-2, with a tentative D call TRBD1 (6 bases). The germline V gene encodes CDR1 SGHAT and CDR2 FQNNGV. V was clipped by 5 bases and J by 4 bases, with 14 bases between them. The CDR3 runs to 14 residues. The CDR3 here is CASSPRQDGYGYTF. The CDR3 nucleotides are TGTGCCAGCAGCCCCCGACAGGACGGCTATGGCTACACCTTC.